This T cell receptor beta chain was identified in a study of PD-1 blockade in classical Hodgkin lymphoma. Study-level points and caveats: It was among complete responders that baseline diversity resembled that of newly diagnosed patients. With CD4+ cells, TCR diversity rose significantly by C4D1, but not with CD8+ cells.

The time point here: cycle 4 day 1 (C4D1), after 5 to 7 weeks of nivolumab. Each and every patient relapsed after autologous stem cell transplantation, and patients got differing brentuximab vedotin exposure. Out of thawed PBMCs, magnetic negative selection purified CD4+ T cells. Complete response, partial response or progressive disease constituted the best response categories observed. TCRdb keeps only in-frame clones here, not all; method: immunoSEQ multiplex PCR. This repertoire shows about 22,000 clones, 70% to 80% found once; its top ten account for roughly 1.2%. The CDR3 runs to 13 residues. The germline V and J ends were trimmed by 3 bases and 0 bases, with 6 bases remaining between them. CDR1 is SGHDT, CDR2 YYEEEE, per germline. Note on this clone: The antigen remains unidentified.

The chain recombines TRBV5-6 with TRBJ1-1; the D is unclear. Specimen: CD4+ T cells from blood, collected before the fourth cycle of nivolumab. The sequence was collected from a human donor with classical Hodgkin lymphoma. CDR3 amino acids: CASSSILNTEAFF. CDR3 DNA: TGTGCCAGCAGCTCCATATTGAACACTGAAGCTTTCTTT.